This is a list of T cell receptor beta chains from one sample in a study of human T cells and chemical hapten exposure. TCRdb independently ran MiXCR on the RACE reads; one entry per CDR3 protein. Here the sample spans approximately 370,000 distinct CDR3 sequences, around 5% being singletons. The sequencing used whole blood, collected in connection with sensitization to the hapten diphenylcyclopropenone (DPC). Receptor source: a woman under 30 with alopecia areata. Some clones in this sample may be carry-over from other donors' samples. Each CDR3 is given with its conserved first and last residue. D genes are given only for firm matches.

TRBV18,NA,CASSPDPGITKNIQYF
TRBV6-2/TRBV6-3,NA,CASSYSPRGDTEAFF
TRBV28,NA,CASSSLVSSYNEQFF
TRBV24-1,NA,CATSDPGSEAFF
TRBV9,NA,CASSPHFLEANEKLFF
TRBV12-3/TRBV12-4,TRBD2,CASSPRLAGGETQYF
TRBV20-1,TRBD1,CSARDAGTGSTGELFF
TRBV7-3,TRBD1,CASSSGTGAGGANVLTF
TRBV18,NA,CASSPPALANTEAFF
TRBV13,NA,CASSLGQITRGTEAFF
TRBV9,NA,CASSARTQHF
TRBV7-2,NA,CASSPGLATSTDTQYF
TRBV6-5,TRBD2,CASSLNIRGGETQYF
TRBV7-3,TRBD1,CASSLRDRGEAFF
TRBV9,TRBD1,CASSPRGTDRGDTQYF
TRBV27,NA,CASSLSRVDEAFF
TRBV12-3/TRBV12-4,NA,CASSLAGPGYGYTF
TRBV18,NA,CASSFVEETEAFF
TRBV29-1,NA,CSASSVLSGAEKLFF
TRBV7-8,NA,CASSWVGFPEAFF
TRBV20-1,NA,CSASLPGAGEGTDTQYF
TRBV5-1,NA,CASTKDSSYNSPLHF
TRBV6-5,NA,CASSTRGVTEAFF
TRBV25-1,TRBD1,CASSDSLGQNLHF
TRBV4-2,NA,CASSQEFASPGEQYF
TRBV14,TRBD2,CASSIERGSGYEQYF
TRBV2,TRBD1,CASEYRQGTVRFYEQYF
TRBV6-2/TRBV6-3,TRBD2,CASSRGRTSWADTQYF
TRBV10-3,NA,CAISDTNTIYF
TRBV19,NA,CASSRGGSGELFF
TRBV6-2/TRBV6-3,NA,CATRLGGSPLHF
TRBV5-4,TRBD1,CASTTTIGGEDEQYF
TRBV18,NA,CASSPDAWGTEAFF